What follows are 26 T cell receptor beta chains derived from one specimen sequenced in a study of vaccination and CD4 T cells after COVID-19. An Oncomine TCR Beta short-read assay was used to sequence the DNA from cultured CD4+ T cells. TCRdb reprocessed the PCR reads with MiXCR, giving one entry per CDR3 protein. Found here are 20,000 to 30,000 distinct CDR3 sequences, around 45% of them singletons; the top ten hold 7.2%. Their specific antigens are unknown. Indicated treatment: roughly 10-day PBMC culture with coronavirus spike peptide pools or control peptides (ViraFEST assay). The source material was CD4+ T cells from blood, cultured in vitro. The receptor source for this set is a human donor who had recovered from COVID-19.

The rearrangement links TRBV6-1 to TRBJ2-7, with D perhaps assigned TRBD1 or TRBD2 (5 bases each). The V and J ends lost 6 bases and 3 bases respectively, with 18 bases between them. Germline-derived CDR1 and CDR2 are MNHNS and SASEGT. The CDR3 contains 15 residues. CDR3 sequence: CASSTPGRGRYEQYF. The CDR3 DNA is TGTGCCAGCAGCACCCCGGGACGCGGCCGCTACGAGCAGTACTTC.

V is TRBV5-6 and J is TRBJ1-1, with 9 bases lining up with TRBD1. Germline assignment: CDR1 SGHDT and CDR2 YYEEEE. V trimming: 3 bases; J trimming: 5 bases; junction bases outside the gene matches: 5. The CDR3 contains 14 residues. The CDR3 bases are TGTGCCAGCAGCTGGGGACAGGGTTGGACTGAAGCTTTCTTT. Residues: CASSWGQGWTEAFF.

This clonotype appeared a few times. J is TRBJ2-7 and V is TRBV2, with D possibly TRBD2 on 7 matching bases. Trimming stripped 7 bases from V and 2 bases from J, with 12 bases between. This CDR3 is built from 13 residues. Germline CDR1 SNHLY, CDR2 FYNNEI. The CDR3 region is CASNSGGPYEQYF. The CDR3 DNA follows: TGTGCCAGCAATTCGGGGGGCCCCTACGAGCAGTACTTC.

This clonotype was counted once. V usage is TRBV7-6 and J usage is TRBJ2-1; 9 bases are a match to TRBD2. Trimming at V came to 2 bases and at J to 5 bases, leaving 4 bases not matched to a gene. Germline assignment: CDR1 SGHVS and CDR2 FNYEAQ. The CDR3 spans 15 residues. CDR3 loop: CASSLFSGSHNEQFF. The CDR3 DNA is TGTGCCAGCAGCTTATTTAGCGGGAGTCACAATGAGCAGTTCTTC.

This clonotype was seen more than once but under ten times. The rearrangement links TRBV11-2 to TRBJ2-7, with 9 bases that match TRBD1. The CDR3 length is 15 residues. V gave up 5 bases and J gave up 6 bases; unmatched junction bases: 11. The germline gives CDR1 SGHAT, CDR2 FQNNGV. CDR3 sequence reads: CASSPRDRAGTEQYF. The CDR3 region has the DNA TGTGCCAGCAGCCCCCGGGACAGGGCCGGGACCGAGCAGTACTTC.

This rearrangement joins TRBV19 to TRBJ2-7, with TRBD1 matching over 9 bases. Germline assignment: CDR1 LNHDA and CDR2 SQIVND (reference sequence). The CDR3 length is 14 residues. V dropped 3 bases and J dropped 6; count of bases not matched to a gene: 6. The CDR3 bases are TGTGCCAGTAGTATGGTTGGACAGGGGTTCGAGCAGTACTTC. This translates into CASSMVGQGFEQYF.

The chain's CDR3 is CASRKTTGPGNVGGYTF. As DNA, the CDR3 is TGCGCCAGCAGGAAAACGACGGGCCCAGGGAATGTCGGTGGCTACACCTTC. This chain links TRBV4-1 with TRBJ1-2; maybe TRBD1 (5 bases). In germline, CDR1 is MGHRA, CDR2 YSYEKL. The CDR3 length is 17 residues. The ends were cut back, 6 bases at V and 7 bases at J, with 27 bases in the middle.

V usage is TRBV6-4 and J usage is TRBJ1-5; the match to TRBD1 covers 11 bases. The ends lost 1 base at V and 1 base at J; junction bases unmatched: 3. The CDR3 runs to 17 residues. Germline values: CDR1 MRHNA, CDR2 SNTAGT. The CDR3 nucleotides read TGTGCCAGCAGTGACTACGGACAGGGGGCAAGCAATCAGCCCCAGCATTTT. It translates to CASSDYGQGASNQPQHF.

The CDR3 sequence: CSVARGTEAFF. The DNA for the CDR3 is TGCAGCGTTGCCAGGGGGACTGAAGCTTTCTTT. The V call is TRBV29-1, the J call TRBJ1-1; the match to TRBD1 covers 7 bases. Germline CDR1 SQVTM, CDR2 ANQGSEA. V was pared by 4 bases and J by 5 bases, with 1 base of the junction left unmatched. The CDR3 is 11 residues long. Full variable domain (rest looked up from reference TRBV29-1 and TRBJ1-1): SAVISQKPSRDICQRGTSLTIQCQVDSQVTMMFWYRQQPGQSLTLIATANQGSEATYESGFVIDKFPISRPNLTFSTLTVSNMSPEDSSIYLCSVARGTEAFFGQGTRLTVV.

This chain links TRBV2 with TRBJ1-5, with D perhaps matching TRBD1 (6 bases). CDR3 size: 13 residues. V gave up 4 bases and J gave up 11 bases, with 15 bases separating them. Germline assignment: CDR1 SNHLY and CDR2 FYNNEI. The CDR3 nucleotides are TGTGCCAGCAGTGGTGGGGGCCGGTGGTCCCAGCATTTT. It encodes CASSGGGRWSQHF. The whole variable domain, remainder taken from reference TRBV2 and TRBJ1-5, is EPEVTQTPSHQVTQMGQEVILRCVPISNHLYFYWYRQILGQKVEFLVSFYNNEISEKSEIFDDQFSVERPDGSNFTLKIRSTKLEDSAMYFCASSGGGRWSQHFGDGTRLSIL.

The V and J genes are TRBV7-6 and TRBJ1-5; no firm D call. V dropped 0 bases and J dropped 11 bases, with 17 bases sitting between them. Germline CDR1 reads SGHVS; CDR2 reads FNYEAQ. CDR3 length: 15 residues. The CDR3 loop is CASSLAPQNLLSQHF. The DNA of the CDR3 is TGTGCCAGCAGCTTAGCCCCCCAAAATCTTCTGTCCCAGCATTTT.

This rearrangement joins TRBV19 to TRBJ2-3; D is ambiguous. The V and J ends lost 0 bases and 1 base respectively, with 14 bases between them. CDR1 is LNHDA and CDR2 is SQIVND in the germline V gene (reference sequence). The CDR3 consists of 17 residues. CDR3 loop: CASSIDQTRYRTDTQYF. CDR3 DNA sequence: TGTGCCAGTAGTATAGATCAGACACGATATCGCACAGATACGCAGTATTTT.

V gene TRBV27 combines with J gene TRBJ2-5, with D maybe TRBD2 (5 bases). The germline V gene has CDR1 MNHEY and CDR2 SMNVEV (reference sequence). The ends were cut back, 0 bases at V and 4 bases at J, with 6 bases in the middle. The CDR3 has 13 amino acids. The CDR3 sequence is CASSLSGRETQYF. The CDR3 DNA reads as TGTGCCAGCAGTTTATCGGGGAGAGAGACCCAGTACTTC.

The chain links TRBV10-3 to TRBJ1-5; TRBD1 is a possible D gene (6 bases). Trimming took off 3 bases at V and 4 bases at J, with 13 bases between the two ends. This CDR3 has 15 amino acids. Germline CDR1 ENHRY, CDR2 SYGVKD. The CDR3 region has the DNA TGTGCCATCAGTGATCGATCAGGGGATAATCAGCCCCAGCATTTT. Encoded protein: CAISDRSGDNQPQHF.

This clonotype was picked up a small number of times. The chain joins TRBV6-1 to TRBJ2-2; unclear D gene. Germline values: CDR1 MNHNS, CDR2 SASEGT. CDR3 size: 13 residues. V was trimmed by 1 base and J by 4 bases, leaving 4 bases between them. CDR3 DNA sequence: TGTGCCAGCAGTGAAGTAGGCACCGGGGAGCTGTTTTTT. This sequence encodes CASSEVGTGELFF.

This chain connects TRBV20-1 to TRBJ2-1, with 8 bases matching TRBD2. CDR3 size: 15 residues. V lost 4 bases to trimming and J lost 6 bases; unmatched junction nucleotides: 11. CDR1 is DFQATT, CDR2 SNEGSKA, per germline (reference sequence). CDR3 DNA sequence: TGCAGTGCTAACCTTCCGGGACTAGAACTCAATGAGCAGTTCTTC. Protein product: CSANLPGLELNEQFF.

The genes are TRBV25-1 and TRBJ2-3; TRBD1 aligns across 9 bases. This CDR3 is 14 amino acids long. From germline, CDR1 is MGHDK and CDR2 SYGVNS. V lost 6 bases to trimming and J lost 4 bases; unmatched junction nucleotides: 5. The CDR3 coding sequence is TGTGCCAGCAGCCGGGACAGGGTGGCAGATACGCAGTATTTT. Its translation: CASSRDRVADTQYF.

This chain uses TRBV5-1 with TRBJ1-5; the match to TRBD1 covers 11 bases. After removal of 4 bases from V and 8 bases from J, the junction contained 2 bases not matched to a gene. Looked up from germline, CDR1 is SGHRS and CDR2 is YFSETQ. CDR3 length equals 13 residues. The DNA for the CDR3 is TGCGCCAGCAGCCGGACAGGGGGCGAGCCCCAGCATTTT. This encodes CASSRTGGEPQHF. Filled out from reference TRBV5-1 and TRBJ1-5, the complete variable domain reads KAGVTQTPRYLIKTRGQQVTLSCSPISGHRSVSWYQQTPGQGLQFLFEYFSETQRNKGNFPGRFSGRQFSNSRSEMNVSTLELGDSALYLCASSRTGGEPQHFGDGTRLSIL.

V usage is TRBV28 and J usage is TRBJ2-7; either TRBD1 or TRBD2 may supply D (7 bases each). There are 13 residues in the CDR3. The V gene lost 6 bases and the J gene lost 2 bases, with 11 bases spanning the gap. Germline V CDR1 and CDR2: MDHEN, SYDVKM. CDR3 residues: CASRAGGAYEQYF. The CDR3 DNA sequence: TGTGCCAGCAGGGCAGGGGGGGCCTACGAGCAGTACTTC.

The gene calls are TRBV29-1 and TRBJ1-1, with D tentatively TRBD1 (6 bases). CDR3 length: 15 residues. Germline V gives CDR1 SQVTM, CDR2 ANQGSEA. V lost 6 bases and J lost 1, with 18 bases in between. CDR3 DNA sequence: TGCAGCGTAGCTACCCGGACAGTCCGGAACACTGAAGCTTTCTTT. It specifies CSVATRTVRNTEAFF.

This clonotype was recorded once. The chain has TRBV19 and TRBJ2-1; TRBD2 agrees at 9 bases. The J segment lost 7 bases and the V segment lost 8 bases, leaving 12 bases of the junction unmatched. This CDR3 is 15 amino acids long. The germline V gene encodes CDR1 LNHDA and CDR2 SQIVND (reference sequence). The CDR3 protein is CASGLVSGRSNEQFF. For the CDR3, the DNA is TGTGCCAGTGGGCTTGTAAGCGGGAGGAGTAATGAGCAGTTCTTC.

This clonotype was counted a single time. The genes are TRBV29-1 and TRBJ1-2; no firm D call. The V end was cut by 3 bases, the J end by 3 bases, with 8 bases between. The germline CDR1 and CDR2 sequences are SQVTM and ANQGSEA. The CDR3 runs 12 residues. Here the CDR3 reads CSVDSGYYGYTF. The CDR3, as DNA: TGCAGCGTTGATAGCGGTTACTATGGCTACACCTTC.

This chain connects TRBV4-3 to TRBJ1-2; 7 bases match TRBD1. The germline V gene has CDR1 LGHNA and CDR2 YSLEER. The junction had 8 bases not matched to a gene; V was cut back by 4 bases and J by 0 bases. The CDR3 covers 16 residues. The CDR3 nucleotides are TGCGCCAGCAGCCGAGATCTAGGGACAGCTAACTATGGCTACACCTTC. Protein product: CASSRDLGTANYGYTF.

The genes are TRBV20-1 and TRBJ2-7, with 8 bases that match TRBD1. The CDR3 contains 14 residues. Germline assignment: CDR1 DFQATT and CDR2 SNEGSKA (reference sequence). V dropped 5 bases and J dropped 3; count of bases not matched to a gene: 9. The CDR3 is CSAPPGQALYEQYF. CDR3 DNA sequence: TGCAGTGCTCCCCCGGGACAGGCCCTCTACGAGCAGTACTTC.

The chain links TRBV5-4 to TRBJ1-1; no clear D gene. The ends were cut back, 0 bases at V and 5 bases at J, with 11 bases in the middle. CDR1 is SGHNT and CDR2 is YYREEE in the germline V gene (reference sequence). The length of the CDR3 is 14 residues. This CDR3 is CASSLGGYRTEAFF. The CDR3 nucleotides are TGTGCCAGCAGCTTGGGGGGATATAGGACTGAAGCTTTCTTT.

This clonotype was counted between two and nine times. V gene TRBV11-1 combines with J gene TRBJ1-1; D ambiguous. This CDR3 has 13 residues. Germline V gives CDR1 SGHAT, CDR2 FQDESV (reference sequence). V was pared by 5 bases and J by 5 bases, with 12 bases between. CDR3 region: CASSQAGRTEAFF. The CDR3 DNA sequence: TGTGCCAGCAGCCAGGCCGGGAGGACTGAAGCTTTCTTT. Full variable domain (outside the CDR3, taken from reference TRBV11-1 and TRBJ1-1): EAEVAQSPRYKITEKSQAVAFWCDPISGHATLYWYRQILGQGPELLVQFQDESVVDDSQLPKDRFSAERLKGVDSTLKIQPAELGDSAMYLCASSQAGRTEAFFGQGTRLTVV.